The text below deals with one TCR beta chain. The antigen is unknown. CDR3 length equals 16 residues. V lost 3 bases and J 4 bases, leaving 17 bases between the germline ends. Germline V CDR1 and CDR2: MNHEY, SMNVEV (reference sequence). By positive magnetic bead selection, CD4+ and CD8+ cells were isolated, and their purity was checked by flow cytometry. The source of the sample is a study of somatic mutations in cytotoxic T cells in rheumatoid arthritis. On the study more broadly: Purity of nearly 100% was reached when some V beta antibody-stained T-cell populations were flow-sorted, including V beta1+ cells sequenced for TCRB.

Study-level results: Neither rheumatoid arthritis patients nor age-matched healthy controls had significantly different CD8+ T-cell clonality from the other group.

Per the study methods: There were rare matches between patient CD8+ clones larger than 1% and published virus-specific TCRB sequences. Some clones are missing from TCRdb's copy, which holds only in-frame ones; the method was immunoSEQ multiplex PCR. Clone size and V and J calls were adopted from that table, with D and trimming inferred from the DNA. The sample includes 15,000 to 20,000 clones, roughly 77% of them seen just once. Sequences were obtained from CD8+ T cells sorted from blood. This TCR was recovered from an adult with rheumatoid arthritis. The chain couples TRBV27 to TRBJ2-3, with D tentatively TRBD1 (5 bases). The CDR3 nucleotides are TGTGCCAGCAGTTTCGGTGTTGGGGCTGCCCCAGATACGCAGTATTTT. As protein: CASSFGVGAAPDTQYF.